These 24 T cell receptor beta chains were all obtained from the same sample, sequenced in a study of molecular identifiers for immune sequencing clone quantification. Each CDR3 protein gets one entry after TCRdb re-called the PCR reads with MiXCR. The sample records 37,000 or so distinct CDR3 sequences, more than 20% being singletons. Sequencing input: naive CD8+ T cells from blood, with Jurkat cell RNA spiked in. Subset meaning: FACS-sorted CD8+CD4-CCR7+CD45RA+ naive T cells. The receptors stem from a human donor in good health. Some libraries in this study had Jurkat cell RNA spiked in.

This clonotype was counted at least ten times. The chain uses TRBV4-2 and TRBJ2-7; D not resolved. V was clipped by 2 bases and J by 0 bases, with 11 bases between them. Germline CDR1 is LGHNA and CDR2 is YNFKEQ. The CDR3 has 15 amino acids. The CDR3 reads CASSQLAASSYEQYF. In nucleotides, the CDR3 is TGTGCCAGCAGCCAACTTGCCGCGAGCTCCTACGAGCAGTACTTC.

The V and J genes are TRBV5-3 and TRBJ2-6; D is uncertain. TRBV5-3 falls under the ORF class, with uncertain function. Trimming stripped 10 bases from V and 0 bases from J, with 14 bases between. This CDR3 region has 15 residues. The CDR3 loop is CAGSLAFSGANVLTF. DNA for the CDR3: TGTGCCGGCAGTCTGGCCTTCTCTGGGGCCAACGTCCTGACTTTC.

Note on this clonotype: A much larger clone is a single base away; this may be a read error. V and J are TRBV6-2 or TRBV6-3 and TRBJ1-1, with D hard to call. The CDR3 is made up of 13 amino acids. Looked up from germline, CDR1 is MNHEY and CDR2 is SVGEGT. The CDR3 is CASSWIMNSEAFF. In DNA form, the CDR3 reads TGTGCCAGCAGTTGGATAATGAACTCTGAAGCTTTCTTT.

This clonotype appeared many times. This chain uses TRBV13 with TRBJ2-3; 13 bases align to TRBD2. This CDR3 comprises 15 residues. Trimming at V came to 3 bases and at J to 5 bases, leaving 2 bases not matched to a gene. The germline gives CDR1 PRHDT, CDR2 FYEKMQ (reference sequence). The CDR3 nucleotides are TGTGCCAGCAGCTTCGGGACTAGCGGGATAGATACGCAGTATTTT. Amino acids: CASSFGTSGIDTQYF.

This clonotype was counted a single time. This may be a read error: a much more frequent sequence differs by one nucleotide. The genes are TRBV3-1 and TRBJ2-3; 7 bases are shared with TRBD2. Germline V gives CDR1 LGHDT, CDR2 YNNKEL (reference sequence). Trimming took 4 bases from V and 2 from J; bases not matched to a gene: 6. The CDR3 is 15 residues long. The CDR3 is CASSPTSTNTDTQYF. The CDR3 DNA reads TGTGCCAGCAGCCCGACTAGCACAAACACAGATACGCAGTATTTT.

Concerning this clonotype itself: A much more abundant neighbour one base away suggests this may be a read error. V and J are TRBV3-1 and TRBJ2-5; tentatively, D is TRBD1 or TRBD2 (6 bases each). This CDR3 is 15 amino acids long. The germline V and J ends were trimmed by 1 base and 9 bases, with 18 bases remaining between them. CDR1 LGHDT and CDR2 YNNKEL come from the germline V gene (reference sequence). The CDR3 loop is CASSQVGAPGEAQYF. DNA for the CDR3: TGTGCCAGCAGCCAAGTAGGGGCCCCAGGGGAGGCCCAGTACTTC.

Here the CDR3 DNA reads TGTGCCAGCAGTAGATCCTCCCGGGACAGGGGCGGCCAAGAGACCCAGTACTTC. This translates into CASSRSSRDRGGQETQYF. The chain employs TRBV6-2 or TRBV6-3 and TRBJ2-5; TRBD1 matches at 10 bases. This CDR3 is 18 amino acids long. Per the germline V gene, CDR1 is MNHEY and CDR2 is SVGEGT. With 5 bases clipped from V and 1 base from J, the junction kept 13 bases outside the gene matches.

This clonotype was detected a few times. Just one base apart from a much larger clone, this may be a read error. The J gene is TRBJ2-1, the V gene TRBV9, with 12 nucleotides matching TRBD2. Unmatched junction bases numbered 10, after V lost 0 bases and J lost 12 bases. The length of the CDR3 is 16 residues. Germline values: CDR1 SGDLS, CDR2 YYNGEE. The CDR3 coding sequence is TGTGCCAGCAGCGTAGCTCCTAGCGGGGGGGCAGGTGGGCAGTTCTTC. Translated, it gives CASSVAPSGGAGGQFF.

Regarding this clonotype: A read error may explain this, as a much larger clone is one base away. This CDR3 reads CASSQDRLAGNKDTPYF. In DNA, the CDR3 is TGCGCCAGCAGCCAAGATCGGCTAGCGGGGAATAAAGATACGCCGTATTTT. V usage is TRBV4-3 and J usage is TRBJ2-3; 9 bases are a match to TRBD2. This CDR3 contains 17 residues. Germline V gene lookup returns CDR1 LGHNA and CDR2 YSLEER.

Only a few counts were recorded for this clonotype. This chain uses TRBV12-3 or TRBV12-4 with TRBJ1-2, with D unresolved. V was pared by 6 bases and J by 2 bases, with 7 bases between. The CDR3 covers 12 residues. This CDR3 reads CASSPYNYGYTF. CDR3 sequence (DNA): TGTGCCAGCAGCCCCTACAACTATGGCTACACCTTC.

There are many counts of this clonotype. The gene calls are TRBV27 and TRBJ2-5; possibly TRBD1 for D (6 bases). Deletions cut 6 bases from V and 5 bases from J, with 19 bases between. The CDR3 is made up of 15 amino acids. Looked up from germline, CDR1 is MNHEY and CDR2 is SMNVEV (reference sequence). Here the CDR3 reads CASSSRDTRGETQYF. CDR3 nucleotide sequence: TGTGCCAGCAGCTCCAGGGACACCCGAGGGGAGACCCAGTACTTC.

This clonotype was counted many times. V gene TRBV9 combines with J gene TRBJ2-1; possibly TRBD1 or TRBD2 for D (6 bases each). In germline, CDR1 is SGDLS, CDR2 YYNGEE. Trimming removed 0 bases from V and 6 bases from J, with 13 bases in between. The CDR3 is 15 amino acids. The CDR3 here is CASSVVGGGPNEQFF. The CDR3 DNA follows: TGTGCCAGCAGCGTAGTTGGAGGGGGTCCCAATGAGCAGTTCTTC.

Ten or more counts support this clonotype. The rearrangement uses TRBV4-2 and TRBJ2-3; D perhaps matches TRBD2 (5 bases). The V end was cut by 0 bases, the J end by 2 bases, with 18 bases between. The CDR3 spans 18 residues. Germline loops: CDR1 LGHNA, CDR2 YNFKEQ. The CDR3 DNA reads TGTGCCAGCAGCCAAGATGTGTCACTAGTAAGTTTCACAGATACGCAGTATTTT. This translates into CASSQDVSLVSFTDTQYF.

This clonotype was found many times. This chain links TRBV7-2 with TRBJ2-7; TRBD1 aligns across 8 bases. V lost 3 bases and J lost 5; bases outside the gene matches: 6. This CDR3 region has 14 residues. From germline, CDR1 is SGHTA and CDR2 FQGNSA. The CDR3 reads CASSFQGAGDEQYF. The CDR3 bases are TGTGCCAGCAGCTTTCAGGGGGCCGGCGACGAGCAGTACTTC. The whole variable domain, remainder taken from reference TRBV7-2 and TRBJ2-7, is GAGVSQSPSNKVTEKGKDVELRCDPISGHTALYWYRQSLGQGLEFLIYFQGNSAPDKSGLPSDRFSAERTGGSVSTLTIQRTQQEDSAVYLCASSFQGAGDEQYFGPGTRLTVT.

On this clonotype itself: Given a much more abundant clone one base away, this may be a read error. V is TRBV7-9 and J is TRBJ1-2; D gene uncertain. The CDR3 loop spans 16 amino acids. Germline CDR1 and CDR2: SEHNR and FQNEAQ (reference sequence). CDR3 in DNA: TGTGGCAGCAGCTTAGATGAGTCTATATCCTCCTATGGCTACACCTTC. This codes for CGSSLDESISSYGYTF.

This clonotype showed up just once. With a much larger clone just one base away, this may be a read error. The chain links TRBV6-6 to TRBJ2-2; 8 nucleotides match TRBD1. The CDR3 loop spans 15 amino acids. Per germline, CDR1 MNHNY and CDR2 SVGAGI (reference sequence). The CDR3 sequence: CASSYPLSYGTGLIF. CDR3 bases: TGTGCCAGCAGTTACCCACTGTCGTACGGGACAGGTTTAATTTTT.

The CDR3 region has the DNA TGTGCCAGCAGCTTTTTAGGCAATCAGCTACAGCATTTT. It encodes CASSFLGNQLQHF. V and J are TRBV13 and TRBJ1-5; D uncertain. V lost 3 bases to trimming and J lost 13 bases, with 16 bases between them. CDR3 length: 13 amino acids. Germline V CDR1 and CDR2: PRHDT, FYEKMQ (reference sequence).

This clonotype was seen ten or more times. J is TRBJ2-3 and V is TRBV28, with 9 positions matching TRBD1. This CDR3 is 13 amino acids long. Germline V gene data show CDR1 as MDHEN and CDR2 as SYDVKM. J lost 8 bases, V lost 5 bases, and 5 bases had no gene match. As DNA, the CDR3 is TGTGCCAGCAGTCTTACAGGGGGCGGTACGCAGTATTTT. This sequence encodes CASSLTGGGTQYF.

This clonotype was detected only once. A much larger clone lies one base from this, so it may be a read error. The CDR3 DNA reads as TGTGCCAGCTCCACAAGTTCCGAAGCAGGGCAGCCCCAGCATTTT. This translates into CASSTSSEAGQPQHF. The chain couples TRBV12-3 or TRBV12-4 to TRBJ1-5; TRBD1 is a possible D gene (5 bases). V dropped 8 bases and J dropped 7 bases, with 21 bases sitting between them. This CDR3 has 15 residues.

This clonotype showed up many times. V gene TRBV6-5 combines with J gene TRBJ2-7, with D perhaps being TRBD1 or TRBD2 (5 bases each). Germline values: CDR1 MNHEY, CDR2 SVGAGI. Trimming stripped 7 bases from V and 6 bases from J, with 10 bases between. CDR3 length: 11 residues. DNA of the CDR3: TGTGCCAGCATTTTCGGGGCCGAGCAGTACTTC. Translation gives CASIFGAEQYF.

This clonotype was counted a few times. A much larger clone lies a single base off, so this may be a read error. The final CDR3 position lacks the conserved phenylalanine or tryptophan, pointing to a likely read error. This chain connects TRBV20-1 to TRBJ2-4; D is tentatively TRBD1 or TRBD2 (5 bases each). The CDR3 is 16 amino acids. Germline V gives CDR1 DFQATT, CDR2 SNEGSKA (reference sequence). V lost 5 bases, J lost 4 bases, and 21 bases lay in between. The CDR3, as DNA: TGCAGTGCTCCGACACCGGGACCGACAACAAAAAACATTCAGTACTCC. Translation: CSAPTPGPTTKNIQYS.

This clonotype was seen many times. The gene calls are TRBV18 and TRBJ2-7; D is unresolved. Trimming took off 2 bases at V and 5 bases at J, with 10 bases between the two ends. Germline lookup yields CDR1 KGHSH and CDR2 LQKENI. The CDR3 sequence is 13 residues long. CDR3 residues: CASSPIDMNEQYF. For the CDR3, the DNA is TGTGCCAGCTCACCAATCGATATGAACGAGCAGTACTTC.

This clonotype was observed a few times. With a much larger clone just one base away, this may be a read error. The chain links TRBV29-1 to TRBJ2-3; D is undetermined. The CDR3 totals 13 residues. CDR1 is SQVTM, CDR2 ANQGSEA, per germline. This CDR3 reads CSVVRPGTDTRYF. As DNA, the CDR3 is TGCAGCGTTGTAAGGCCCGGCACAGATACGCGGTATTTT.

With regard to this clonotype: A read error may explain this, as a much larger clone is one base away. The chain joins TRBV9 to TRBJ2-3; 7 bases align to TRBD2. With V trimmed by 0 bases and J by 2 bases, 9 bases remained unmatched. Germline V gives CDR1 SGDLS, CDR2 YYNGEE. The CDR3 length is 17 residues. CDR3 region: CASSVESAGCATDTQYF. The DNA of the CDR3 is TGTGCCAGCAGCGTAGAATCAGCGGGGTGTGCCACAGATACGCAGTATTTT.